This T cell receptor beta chain was identified during a study of blood T cell repertoires in COVID-19. With respect to this clone: At one end, the junction sequence differs from germline, possibly due to a read error.

Data came from immunoSEQ multiplex PCR; TCRdb stores just in-frame clones and leaves some out. This table has some 330,000 clones, about nine tenths appearing once. The sequence was obtained from a woman younger than 45 with COVID-19, enrolled during active disease. Material: peripheral blood.

CDR3 sequence (DNA): TGTGCCAGCAGTTGGGGCCCTGTTTATGACTACACCTTC. This encodes CASSWGPVYDYTF. The chain uses TRBV27 and TRBJ1-2; perhaps TRBD1 as D (5 bases). CDR3 size: 13 residues. Germline V lookup: CDR1 MNHEY, CDR2 SMNVEV (reference sequence).